Shown below are 28 T cell receptor beta chains from a single sample sequenced in a study of human T cells and chemical hapten exposure (TCRdb year 2021). Libraries were made using RACE. Sequenced using a NextSeq 500. TCRdb itself trimmed the public reads at Q25 with fastp, ran MiXCR and retained productive beta chains. CDR3 protein duplicates are merged, each entry listing the most common genes and DNA. For this sample the table gives roughly 250,000 distinct CDR3 sequences, of which roughly 8.9% were detected only once. The top ten clones comprise 2% to 3% of the sample. In light of the paper, this sample's time point label describes: pre-sensitization, week 0. In the paper's terms, the treatment or condition label means: therapeutic diphenylcyclopropenone sensitization with weekly scalp DPC. Sequencing used whole blood, obtained in connection with sensitization to the hapten diphenylcyclopropenone (DPC). These TCRs come from a middle-aged woman with alopecia areata. Some clones in this sample may be carry-over from other donors' samples.

This clonotype was found a few times. The chain links TRBV2 to TRBJ2-3; possible D gene TRBD2, 5 bases. The length of the CDR3 is 13 residues. The germline V gene encodes CDR1 SNHLY and CDR2 FYNNEI. Trimming stripped 8 bases from V and 5 bases from J, with 14 bases between. The CDR3 DNA is TGTGCCAGCTGCGGAGGCTGGGGAGATACGCAGTATTTT. Its protein product is CASCGGWGDTQYF.

This clonotype was counted between two and nine times. V usage is TRBV7-9 and J usage is TRBJ2-1, with D maybe TRBD1 (5 bases). This CDR3 spans 14 amino acids. V lost 6 bases and J lost 0, with 9 bases in between. Germline values: CDR1 SEHNR, CDR2 FQNEAQ (reference sequence). The CDR3 region has the DNA TGTGCCAGCAGGAAAGACAGCTCCTACAATGAGCAGTTCTTC. Amino acid sequence: CASRKDSSYNEQFF.

This clonotype occurred a few times. The chain employs TRBV27 and TRBJ1-2, with D unclear. Germline-derived CDR1 and CDR2 are MNHEY and SMNVEV (reference sequence). V lost 6 bases and J lost 4, with 12 bases in between. The CDR3 contains 13 residues. The CDR3 DNA sequence: TGTGCCAGCAGCCGAGGTCCGCTCTATGGCTACACCTTC. The encoded protein is CASSRGPLYGYTF.

This clonotype was counted a single time. The rearrangement joins TRBV13 to TRBJ2-1; 9 nucleotides agree with TRBD1. The J segment lost 3 bases and the V segment lost 8 bases, leaving 11 bases of the junction unmatched. The germline V gene has CDR1 PRHDT and CDR2 FYEKMQ (reference sequence). CDR3 size: 16 residues. The CDR3 loop reads CASGGHRGQNYNEQFF. Here the CDR3 DNA reads TGTGCCAGCGGTGGTCACAGGGGGCAGAACTACAATGAGCAGTTCTTC.

The table lists this clonotype with many counts. This chain joins TRBV20-1 and TRBJ1-1; 7 bases agree with TRBD1. The CDR3 has 14 residues. Germline V gene sequence: CDR1 DFQATT, CDR2 SNEGSKA (reference sequence). V lost 4 bases, J lost 3 bases, and 8 bases stayed unmatched. This chain's CDR3 is CSATTGQTYTEAFF. The CDR3 coding sequence is TGCAGTGCTACTACGGGACAGACATACACTGAAGCTTTCTTT.

There are many counts of this clonotype. The rearrangement joins TRBV29-1 to TRBJ1-2; the D is unclear. The CDR3 has 12 amino acids. Trimming stripped 1 base from V and 1 base from J, with 4 bases between. Germline V lookup: CDR1 SQVTM, CDR2 ANQGSEA. CDR3 in DNA: TGCAGCGTTGAAGGGTTTAACTATGGCTACACCTTC. Translating gives CSVEGFNYGYTF.

This chain joins TRBV7-3 and TRBJ2-3, with D tentatively TRBD2 (7 bases). The CDR3 length is 14 residues. Per germline, CDR1 SGHTA and CDR2 FQGTGA. The V and J ends lost 2 bases and 4 bases respectively, with 10 bases between them. The DNA of the CDR3 is TGTGCCAGCAGCTTACGGGGGGCCTCAGATACGCAGTATTTT. Translation: CASSLRGASDTQYF.

The CDR3 spells CASSQLGLPEWYF. CDR3 coding DNA: TGTGCCAGCAGCCAACTTGGGCTCCCAGAGTGGTATTTT. V usage is TRBV3-1 and J usage is TRBJ2-3; no clear D gene. CDR1 LGHDT and CDR2 YNNKEL come from the germline V gene (reference sequence). The germline V and J ends were trimmed by 2 bases and 14 bases, with 17 bases remaining between them. This CDR3 is 13 amino acids long.

The chain employs TRBV29-1 and TRBJ2-1; 9 bases match TRBD2. Germline lookup yields CDR1 SQVTM and CDR2 ANQGSEA. The CDR3 contains 16 residues. V gave up 4 bases and J gave up 0 bases; unmatched junction bases: 7. The CDR3: CSVGQAGGGSYNEQFF. In nucleotides, the CDR3 is TGCAGCGTTGGGCAGGCGGGAGGGGGCTCCTACAATGAGCAGTTCTTC.

This clonotype was counted only a few times. The rearrangement joins TRBV6-1 to TRBJ2-3; 8 bases match TRBD1. V gave up 4 bases and J gave up 3 bases; unmatched junction bases: 6. CDR1 MNHNS and CDR2 SASEGT come from the germline V gene. The length of the CDR3 is 15 residues. In DNA, the CDR3 is TGTGCCAGCAGTGTGACAGGGGATAGGACAGATACGCAGTATTTT. Protein product: CASSVTGDRTDTQYF.

This clonotype appeared many times. The DNA is omitted, as the CDR3 cannot be located on it reliably, and the CDR3 follows TCRdb's listing. The rearrangement joins TRBV28 to TRBJ2-1; TRBD1 reflects the table's D call only, with no check against the DNA. Termini included, the CDR3 measures 15 amino acids. Germline CDR1 is MDHEN and CDR2 is SYDVKM. The CDR3 region is CASSSSGQGWNEQFF.

This clonotype was detected only a few times. V is TRBV7-2 and J is TRBJ2-5; a weak D match, TRBD1 (6 bases). This CDR3 region has 15 residues. V was cut by 5 bases and J by 5 bases, with 18 bases left in between. The V gene's germline CDR1 is SGHTA and CDR2 FQGNSA. As DNA, the CDR3 is TGTGCCAGCAGCCCCAAGGCAGGGGATTTGGAGACCCAGTACTTC. This codes for CASSPKAGDLETQYF.

The table lists this clonotype with many counts. V gene TRBV7-9 combines with J gene TRBJ2-7, with 8 bases lining up with TRBD2. CDR1 is SEHNR and CDR2 is FQNEAQ in the germline V gene (reference sequence). This CDR3 has 17 amino acids. V lost 4 bases to trimming and J lost 0 bases; unmatched junction nucleotides: 11. The CDR3 reads CASSSSRLARSSYEQYF. CDR3 nucleotide sequence: TGTGCCAGCAGCTCCTCGAGACTAGCGCGAAGCTCCTACGAGCAGTACTTC. Full variable domain (remainder filled in from reference TRBV7-9 and TRBJ2-7): DTGVSQNPRHKITKRGQNVTFRCDPISEHNRLYWYRQTLGQGPEFLTYFQNEAQLEKSRLLSDRFSAERPKGSFSTLEIQRTEQGDSAMYLCASSSSRLARSSYEQYFGPGTRLTVT.

This chain uses TRBV6-2 or TRBV6-3 with TRBJ2-5; D may match TRBD1 or TRBD2 (5 bases each). The CDR3 has 14 amino acids. The ends were cut back, 4 bases at V and 3 bases at J, with 12 bases in the middle. Germline V gives CDR1 MNHEY, CDR2 SVGEGT. The CDR3 loop is CASSSTGTKETQYF. The CDR3 region has the DNA TGTGCCAGCAGTTCGACTGGGACCAAAGAGACCCAGTACTTC.

This clonotype was observed a handful of times. V gene TRBV4-1 combines with J gene TRBJ2-1, with 9 bases fitting TRBD2. This CDR3 region has 15 residues. The V gene's germline CDR1 is MGHRA and CDR2 YSYEKL. With V trimmed by 5 bases and J by 1 base, 3 bases remained unmatched. The CDR3 sequence is CASSTGLASYNEQFF. The CDR3, as DNA: TGCGCCAGCAGCACGGGACTAGCTTCCTACAATGAGCAGTTCTTC.

This clonotype was detected a few times. The J gene is TRBJ2-2, the V gene TRBV4-3; tentatively, D is TRBD1 (6 bases). Trimming pared 4 bases from V and 4 bases from J, leaving 19 bases between. The CDR3 is 17 residues long. Germline V gives CDR1 LGHNA, CDR2 YSLEER. This CDR3 is CASSLRPPGDSTGELFF. Here the CDR3 DNA reads TGCGCCAGCAGCCTCAGGCCCCCAGGGGATAGCACCGGGGAGCTGTTTTTT.

The V call is TRBV12-3 or TRBV12-4, the J call TRBJ1-1; no firm D call. The CDR3 has 16 amino acids. V lost 4 bases and J lost 0, with 15 bases in between. CDR3 DNA sequence: TGTGCCAGCAGTTCAGGAATTAGGACTATGAACACTGAAGCTTTCTTT. Protein sequence: CASSSGIRTMNTEAFF.

The chain carries TRBV28 and TRBJ2-7; D is unresolved. The CDR3 loop spans 12 amino acids. With 5 bases removed from V and 3 bases from J, the gap between germline ends came to 8 bases. Germline-derived CDR1 and CDR2 are MDHEN and SYDVKM. The CDR3 nucleotides are TGTGCCAGCAGTATCTACCGCTACGAGCAGTACTTC. Translation gives CASSIYRYEQYF.

This clonotype was observed a few times. The rearrangement joins TRBV3-1 to TRBJ1-1; D might be TRBD1 (5 bases). V lost 4 bases, J lost 3 bases, and 9 bases lay in between. This CDR3 has 13 residues. Germline V gene sequence: CDR1 LGHDT, CDR2 YNNKEL (reference sequence). Here the CDR3 reads CASSRDGHTEAFF. The CDR3 nucleotides read TGTGCCAGCAGCCGGGACGGACACACTGAAGCTTTCTTT.

This clonotype was observed many times. This chain connects TRBV24-1 to TRBJ2-3; 12 bases are shared with TRBD2. The germline CDR1 and CDR2 sequences are KGHDR and SFDVKD. This CDR3 region has 15 residues. The trim removed 10 bases at V and 4 bases at J, leaving 8 bases unmatched. The CDR3: CATQLAGGSADTQYF. CDR3 DNA sequence: TGTGCCACGCAGCTAGCGGGAGGGTCGGCAGATACGCAGTATTTT.

A word on this clonotype: As the CDR3 is not closed by the conserved phenylalanine or tryptophan, this likely results from a read error. No DNA is shown, since the ends of the CDR3 on it are uncertain; the CDR3 is the one TCRdb lists. J is TRBJ2-7 and V is TRBV29-1; the table gives TRBD1 as D, unverified against the DNA. Germline CDR1 SQVTM, CDR2 ANQGSEA. The CDR3 numbers 11 amino acids, ends counted. CDR3 sequence reads: CSVDATGGSLL.

This clonotype was recorded many times. The V call is TRBV5-1, the J call TRBJ2-2; D gene unclear. This CDR3 contains 15 residues. From germline, CDR1 is SGHRS and CDR2 YFSETQ. With 0 bases removed from V and 7 bases from J, the gap between germline ends came to 13 bases. The CDR3 protein is CASSLADPSVGELFF. The CDR3 DNA sequence: TGCGCCAGCAGCTTGGCCGACCCTTCCGTCGGGGAGCTGTTTTTT.

J is TRBJ1-4 and V is TRBV20-1; a possible D gene is TRBD1 (6 bases). The V and J ends lost 2 bases and 3 bases respectively, with 13 bases between them. The CDR3 is made up of 15 amino acids. Germline-derived CDR1 and CDR2 are DFQATT and SNEGSKA (reference sequence). The CDR3 DNA is TGCAGTGCTAGAAGTGAAGGGACATCTAATGAAAAACTGTTTTTT. It translates to CSARSEGTSNEKLFF.

V usage is TRBV6-2 or TRBV6-3 and J usage is TRBJ2-6; D might be TRBD2 (6 bases). V lost 1 base and J 0 bases, leaving 16 bases between the germline ends. The CDR3 runs to 19 residues. CDR1 and CDR2 (germline): MNHEY, SVGEGT. This CDR3 reads CASSYWSGFPASGANVLTF. CDR3 bases: TGTGCCAGCAGTTACTGGAGCGGGTTCCCCGCCTCTGGGGCCAACGTCCTGACTTTC.

This clonotype was recorded a few times. The V and J genes are TRBV28 and TRBJ2-5; D uncertain. The CDR3 extends over 14 amino acids. Germline CDR1 and CDR2: MDHEN and SYDVKM. The ends were cut back, 2 bases at V and 7 bases at J, with 14 bases in the middle. CDR3 bases: TGTGCCAGCAGTTTACGGCGGTCAGTGGGGACCCAGTACTTC. Its protein product is CASSLRRSVGTQYF.

The V gene is TRBV10-3, the J gene TRBJ2-5, with 8 positions matching TRBD1. Germline lookup yields CDR1 ENHRY and CDR2 SYGVKD. The V and J ends lost 7 bases and 2 bases, in that order; junction bases with no gene match: 9. This CDR3 has 15 residues. CDR3 bases: TGTGCCATCAAGGGCTCGACAGGGGTTCAAGAGACCCAGTACTTC. Amino acids: CAIKGSTGVQETQYF.

This clonotype has at least ten counts. The J gene is TRBJ2-3, the V gene TRBV10-3, with 11 positions matching TRBD1. The V gene end was trimmed by 10 bases and the J gene end by 3 bases; junction bases not matched to a gene: 9. This CDR3 has 15 amino acids. CDR1 ENHRY and CDR2 SYGVKD come from the germline V gene. The CDR3 DNA sequence: TGTGCCACAGGAGGGGGACAGGGGGTTACAGATACGCAGTATTTT. It codes for CATGGGQGVTDTQYF.

The V call is TRBV28, the J call TRBJ2-5; D remains ambiguous. The ends were cut back, 8 bases at V and 0 bases at J, with 10 bases in the middle. The CDR3 sequence is 13 residues long. CDR1 and CDR2 (germline): MDHEN, SYDVKM. The CDR3 DNA reads as TGTGCCAGCTACGAGGCAGACCAAGAGACCCAGTACTTC. It encodes CASYEADQETQYF. Full variable domain (rest looked up from reference TRBV28 and TRBJ2-5): DVKVTQSSRYLVKRTGEKVFLECVQDMDHENMFWYRQDPGLGLRLIYFSYDVKMKEKGDIPEGYSVSREKKERFSLILESASTNQTSMYLCASYEADQETQYFGPGTRLLVL.